These 28 T cell receptor beta chains were sequenced from one sample in a study of identical twins. A single record per CDR3 protein comes from TCRdb applying MiXCR to the 5' RACE reads. The sample records hundreds of thousands of distinct CDR3 sequences, 9% to 15% being singletons. These sequences were also reported in another study, on yellow fever vaccine responses in identical twins.

The sample taken for sequencing was CD8+ T cells sorted from blood. The receptors were gathered from a woman between 18 and 30 years old in good health.

The chain has TRBV24-1 and TRBJ2-5; 13 nucleotides agree with TRBD2. Germline loops: CDR1 KGHDR, CDR2 SFDVKD. The CDR3 is made up of 18 amino acids. J lost 7 bases, V lost 3 bases, and 13 bases had no gene match. DNA for the CDR3: TGTGCCACCAGTGATCCCGGGACTAGCGGGGATCCCAGTGGGACCCAGTACTTC. Residues: CATSDPGTSGDPSGTQYF.

The chain employs TRBV3-1 and TRBJ2-1, with TRBD1 matching 7 bases. The germline CDR1 and CDR2 sequences are LGHDT and YNNKEL (reference sequence). CDR3 length: 15 amino acids. With V trimmed by 1 base and J by 6 bases, 6 bases remained unmatched. The CDR3: CASSQGDRLFNEQFF. In nucleotides, the CDR3 is TGTGCCAGCAGCCAAGGGGACAGACTTTTCAATGAGCAGTTCTTC.

This clonotype has just a few counts. The rearrangement joins TRBV15 to TRBJ1-5, with a possible D match to TRBD1 (5 bases). Per the germline V gene, CDR1 is LNHNV and CDR2 is YYDKDF (reference sequence). This CDR3 spans 17 amino acids. Between the trimmed V and J ends, which lost 1 base and 0 bases, there was a span of 13 bases. The CDR3 protein is CATSRVGTVYSNQPQHF. DNA for the CDR3: TGTGCCACCAGCAGAGTGGGGACGGTTTATAGCAATCAGCCCCAGCATTTT.

This clonotype occurred a few times. J is TRBJ1-1 and V is TRBV12-3 or TRBV12-4, with D possibly being TRBD1 (6 bases). The CDR3 is made up of 13 amino acids. Trimming shortened V by 8 bases and J by 4 bases, and 14 bases separated the two germline ends. The CDR3 region has the DNA TGTGCCAGCGGGGGCCAGGGGACCACTGAAGCTTTCTTT. Protein product: CASGGQGTTEAFF.

V gene TRBV5-1 combines with J gene TRBJ2-5, with no clear D. The CDR3 is 17 residues long. Trimming cost V 1 base and J 1 base, with 17 bases left between them. Germline V CDR1 and CDR2: SGHRS, YFSETQ. This CDR3 reads CASSLRLPQTLQETQYF. CDR3 DNA: TGCGCCAGCAGCTTGAGGCTACCGCAAACCCTCCAAGAGACCCAGTACTTC.

V usage is TRBV28 and J usage is TRBJ2-2, with D possibly TRBD1 on 5 matching bases. The CDR3 spans 15 residues. In germline, CDR1 is MDHEN, CDR2 SYDVKM. Trimming stripped 6 bases from V and 0 bases from J, with 11 bases between. For the CDR3, the DNA is TGTGCCAGCAGCACAAGACAGACGAACACCGGGGAGCTGTTTTTT. Amino acids: CASSTRQTNTGELFF.

The table lists this clonotype with many counts. This chain links TRBV12-3 or TRBV12-4 with TRBJ1-1; no firm D call. This CDR3 has 12 amino acids. Deletions cut 3 bases from V and 4 bases from J, with 6 bases between. CDR3 sequence reads: CASSFSTTEAFF. The CDR3, as DNA: TGTGCCAGCAGTTTTTCAACCACTGAAGCTTTCTTT.

V gene TRBV11-1 combines with J gene TRBJ2-2; D unresolved. The CDR3 loop spans 11 amino acids. Trimming cost V 10 bases and J 6 bases, with 9 bases left between them. Germline lookup yields CDR1 SGHAT and CDR2 FQDESV (reference sequence). The CDR3 sequence: CATRISGELFF. In DNA, the CDR3 is TGTGCCACCAGAATTTCCGGGGAGCTGTTTTTT.

The chain uses TRBV19 and TRBJ1-1, with D uncertain. CDR1 LNHDA and CDR2 SQIVND come from the germline V gene (reference sequence). V was pared by 5 bases and J by 5 bases, with 9 bases between. The CDR3 length is 12 residues. The CDR3 bases are TGTGCCAGTAGTTACAGCAAGACTGAAGCTTTCTTT. Residues: CASSYSKTEAFF.

This clonotype came up many times. This chain uses TRBV29-1 with TRBJ2-1; 11 nucleotides match TRBD1. This CDR3 is 14 amino acids long. Trimming cost V 4 bases and J 6 bases; bases outside gene matches: 5. Germline V gene sequence: CDR1 SQVTM, CDR2 ANQGSEA. Here the CDR3 reads CSVVAGTGGNEQFF. CDR3 coding DNA: TGCAGCGTTGTCGCCGGGACAGGGGGCAATGAGCAGTTCTTC.

The table lists this clonotype with many counts. One end of the junction does not line up with germline, which may come from a read error. The rearrangement uses TRBV12-3 or TRBV12-4 and TRBJ1-2; a possible D gene is TRBD1 (5 bases). This CDR3 has 11 residues. The CDR3 DNA is TGTGCCAGCAGGGCCGGGACTCGGAACGCCTTC. It codes for CASRAGTRNAF.

In its sample, this clonotype was seen many times. This chain connects TRBV12-3 or TRBV12-4 to TRBJ1-2; D is undetermined. The CDR3 contains 14 residues. Trimming shortened V by 1 base and J by 4 bases, and 10 bases separated the two germline ends. The CDR3 DNA follows: TGTGCCAGCAGTTTAGAAGGCACATTCTATGGCTACACCTTC. Translating it yields CASSLEGTFYGYTF.

This clonotype was detected only a few times. This chain links TRBV4-1 with TRBJ2-7; TRBD2 aligns across 13 bases. The germline CDR1 and CDR2 sequences are MGHRA and YSYEKL. The CDR3 length is 16 residues. With V trimmed by 1 base and J by 4 bases, 4 bases remained unmatched. The CDR3 bases are TGCGCCAGCAGCCAAGGAGGACTAGCGGGAGTGTACGAGCAGTACTTC. Residues: CASSQGGLAGVYEQYF.

V gene TRBV5-6 combines with J gene TRBJ2-1; 9 bases match TRBD1. Germline V CDR1 and CDR2: SGHDT, YYEEEE. There are 16 residues in the CDR3. The ends lost 4 bases at V and 5 bases at J; junction bases unmatched: 10. The CDR3 DNA reads as TGTGCCAGCAGCACAGAGGGACAGGGAACGGACAATGAGCAGTTCTTC. This codes for CASSTEGQGTDNEQFF.

In its sample, this clonotype was seen a few times. The chain couples TRBV16 to TRBJ1-4, with D unresolved. Germline V gene lookup returns CDR1 KGHSY and CDR2 FQNENV. The V gene lost 0 bases and the J gene lost 1 base, with 9 bases spanning the gap. CDR3 size: 16 residues. The DNA for the CDR3 is TGTGCCAGCAGCCAATCGGTAGGAGGAACTAATGAAAAACTGTTTTTT. It specifies CASSQSVGGTNEKLFF. The full variable domain, completed using reference TRBV16 and TRBJ1-4, is GEEVAQTPKHLVRGEGQKAKLYCAPIKGHSYVFWYQQVLKNEFKFLISFQNENVFDETGMPKERFSAKCLPNSPCSLEIQATKLEDSAVYFCASSQSVGGTNEKLFFGSGTQLSVL.

J is TRBJ2-2 and V is TRBV7-6; 8 bases map to TRBD1. V shed 5 bases, J shed 4 bases, and the junction held 6 bases outside the gene matches. The CDR3 loop spans 15 amino acids. Germline lookup yields CDR1 SGHVS and CDR2 FNYEAQ. In DNA form, the CDR3 reads TGTGCCAGCAGCGTCAGGGGGCTGGCCACCGGGGAGCTGTTTTTT. This sequence encodes CASSVRGLATGELFF.

This clonotype was detected only a few times. CDR3 protein: CSAREREGFYEQFF. DNA for the CDR3: TGCAGTGCTAGAGAGCGGGAGGGCTTCTATGAGCAGTTCTTC. V and J are TRBV20-1 and TRBJ2-1; 9 nucleotides line up with TRBD2. This CDR3 region has 14 residues. In germline, CDR1 is DFQATT, CDR2 SNEGSKA (reference sequence). V lost 0 bases to trimming and J lost 8 bases; unmatched junction nucleotides: 5.

V gene TRBV7-2 combines with J gene TRBJ1-1, with 7 bases that match TRBD1. Germline V gives CDR1 SGHTA, CDR2 FQGNSA. CDR3 length: 12 amino acids. The junction had 7 bases not matched to a gene; V was cut back by 9 bases and J by 6 bases. The CDR3 spells CASGGGGPEAFF. In DNA, the CDR3 is TGTGCCAGTGGAGGGGGCGGACCTGAAGCTTTCTTT.

For the CDR3, the DNA is TGTGCCAGCAGTTACTCGATCCCCAGGGACACAGATACGCAGTATTTT. It translates to CASSYSIPRDTDTQYF. This sequence joins TRBV6-2 or TRBV6-3 and TRBJ2-3, with D maybe TRBD1 (5 bases). V was pared by 0 bases and J by 2 bases, with 12 bases between. Per germline, CDR1 MNHEY and CDR2 SVGEGT. The CDR3 is 16 residues long.

This clonotype was counted ten times or more. J is TRBJ2-7 and V is TRBV20-1, with D unresolved. V lost 6 bases to trimming and J lost 0 bases, with 6 bases between them. The length of the CDR3 is 11 residues. Germline V lookup: CDR1 DFQATT, CDR2 SNEGSKA (reference sequence). The CDR3 loop is CSAGPSYEQYF. DNA of the CDR3: TGCAGTGCCGGACCCTCCTACGAGCAGTACTTC.

There are a few counts of this clonotype. The chain is built from TRBV6-1 and TRBJ1-1, with a possible D match to TRBD1 (5 bases). V lost 5 bases and J 0 bases, leaving 16 bases between the germline ends. Germline loops: CDR1 MNHNS, CDR2 SASEGT. The CDR3 spans 16 residues. CDR3 amino acids: CASSTPTDSLNTEAFF. The CDR3 region has the DNA TGTGCCAGCAGTACACCAACTGACAGCCTGAACACTGAAGCTTTCTTT.

This clonotype occurred many times. The V gene is TRBV6-1, the J gene TRBJ2-1; D may be TRBD2 (6 bases). Germline CDR1 reads MNHNS; CDR2 reads SASEGT. This CDR3 is 14 amino acids long. Trimming pared 6 bases from V and 5 bases from J, leaving 14 bases between. CDR3 loop: CASRPGGENNEQFF. CDR3 bases: TGTGCCAGCAGACCCGGAGGGGAAAACAATGAGCAGTTCTTC.

This clonotype was seen many times. The J gene is TRBJ2-1, the V gene TRBV20-1; D gene uncertain. CDR3 length equals 12 residues. The V end lost 0 bases, the J end lost 16 bases, and 16 bases lay between the germline ends. CDR1 DFQATT and CDR2 SNEGSKA come from the germline V gene (reference sequence). The DNA for the CDR3 is TGCAGTGCTAGAGAGACCGGTTTTGCGATCTTCTTC. This encodes CSARETGFAIFF.

This clonotype has just a few counts. The genes are TRBV11-2 and TRBJ2-7; D is perhaps TRBD1 (6 bases). CDR1 SGHAT and CDR2 FQNNGV come from the germline V gene. V was trimmed by 4 bases and J by 3 bases, leaving 13 bases between them. The CDR3 consists of 14 residues. CDR3 protein: CASSSTDSVYEQYV. The DNA of the CDR3 is TGTGCCAGCAGCTCCACGGACAGCGTCTACGAGCAGTACGTC.

This clonotype has a count of ten or more. The chain is built from TRBV6-1 and TRBJ1-1, with D perhaps matching TRBD1 (5 bases). Trimming left V 6 bases short and J 1 base short, with 9 bases between. This CDR3 spans 13 amino acids. Germline assignment: CDR1 MNHNS and CDR2 SASEGT. The CDR3 sequence is CASSNGGNTEAFF. In DNA, the CDR3 is TGTGCCAGCAGCAACGGGGGGAACACTGAAGCTTTCTTT.

Comment on this clonotype: A read error is possible here, since a much larger clone lies one base away. The chain has TRBV6-5 and TRBJ2-7; a weak D match, TRBD1 (6 bases). Germline V lookup: CDR1 MNHEY, CDR2 SVGAGI. The CDR3 consists of 13 residues. This chain's CDR3 is CASSYGQGFEQNF. The CDR3 DNA reads as TGTGCCAGCAGTTACGGGCAGGGGTTTGAGCAGAACTTC.

This clonotype was picked up many times. The chain links TRBV20-1 to TRBJ2-7; no clear D gene. The ends were cut back, 0 bases at V and 3 bases at J, with 9 bases in the middle. This CDR3 is built from 13 residues. Germline V gene sequence: CDR1 DFQATT, CDR2 SNEGSKA (reference sequence). DNA for the CDR3: TGCAGTGCTAGAGATATGACAAGCTACGAGCAGTACGTC. Protein: CSARDMTSYEQYV.

This clonotype was detected a few times. V is TRBV3-1 and J is TRBJ2-1; D tentatively reads TRBD1 or TRBD2 (6 bases each). This CDR3 is 16 amino acids long. V lost 1 base, J lost 0 bases, and 10 bases lay in between. CDR1 is LGHDT and CDR2 is YNNKEL in the germline V gene (reference sequence). The CDR3 DNA follows: TGTGCCAGCAGCCAAGTTAGGGGGGCCTCCTACAATGAGCAGTTCTTC. This codes for CASSQVRGASYNEQFF.